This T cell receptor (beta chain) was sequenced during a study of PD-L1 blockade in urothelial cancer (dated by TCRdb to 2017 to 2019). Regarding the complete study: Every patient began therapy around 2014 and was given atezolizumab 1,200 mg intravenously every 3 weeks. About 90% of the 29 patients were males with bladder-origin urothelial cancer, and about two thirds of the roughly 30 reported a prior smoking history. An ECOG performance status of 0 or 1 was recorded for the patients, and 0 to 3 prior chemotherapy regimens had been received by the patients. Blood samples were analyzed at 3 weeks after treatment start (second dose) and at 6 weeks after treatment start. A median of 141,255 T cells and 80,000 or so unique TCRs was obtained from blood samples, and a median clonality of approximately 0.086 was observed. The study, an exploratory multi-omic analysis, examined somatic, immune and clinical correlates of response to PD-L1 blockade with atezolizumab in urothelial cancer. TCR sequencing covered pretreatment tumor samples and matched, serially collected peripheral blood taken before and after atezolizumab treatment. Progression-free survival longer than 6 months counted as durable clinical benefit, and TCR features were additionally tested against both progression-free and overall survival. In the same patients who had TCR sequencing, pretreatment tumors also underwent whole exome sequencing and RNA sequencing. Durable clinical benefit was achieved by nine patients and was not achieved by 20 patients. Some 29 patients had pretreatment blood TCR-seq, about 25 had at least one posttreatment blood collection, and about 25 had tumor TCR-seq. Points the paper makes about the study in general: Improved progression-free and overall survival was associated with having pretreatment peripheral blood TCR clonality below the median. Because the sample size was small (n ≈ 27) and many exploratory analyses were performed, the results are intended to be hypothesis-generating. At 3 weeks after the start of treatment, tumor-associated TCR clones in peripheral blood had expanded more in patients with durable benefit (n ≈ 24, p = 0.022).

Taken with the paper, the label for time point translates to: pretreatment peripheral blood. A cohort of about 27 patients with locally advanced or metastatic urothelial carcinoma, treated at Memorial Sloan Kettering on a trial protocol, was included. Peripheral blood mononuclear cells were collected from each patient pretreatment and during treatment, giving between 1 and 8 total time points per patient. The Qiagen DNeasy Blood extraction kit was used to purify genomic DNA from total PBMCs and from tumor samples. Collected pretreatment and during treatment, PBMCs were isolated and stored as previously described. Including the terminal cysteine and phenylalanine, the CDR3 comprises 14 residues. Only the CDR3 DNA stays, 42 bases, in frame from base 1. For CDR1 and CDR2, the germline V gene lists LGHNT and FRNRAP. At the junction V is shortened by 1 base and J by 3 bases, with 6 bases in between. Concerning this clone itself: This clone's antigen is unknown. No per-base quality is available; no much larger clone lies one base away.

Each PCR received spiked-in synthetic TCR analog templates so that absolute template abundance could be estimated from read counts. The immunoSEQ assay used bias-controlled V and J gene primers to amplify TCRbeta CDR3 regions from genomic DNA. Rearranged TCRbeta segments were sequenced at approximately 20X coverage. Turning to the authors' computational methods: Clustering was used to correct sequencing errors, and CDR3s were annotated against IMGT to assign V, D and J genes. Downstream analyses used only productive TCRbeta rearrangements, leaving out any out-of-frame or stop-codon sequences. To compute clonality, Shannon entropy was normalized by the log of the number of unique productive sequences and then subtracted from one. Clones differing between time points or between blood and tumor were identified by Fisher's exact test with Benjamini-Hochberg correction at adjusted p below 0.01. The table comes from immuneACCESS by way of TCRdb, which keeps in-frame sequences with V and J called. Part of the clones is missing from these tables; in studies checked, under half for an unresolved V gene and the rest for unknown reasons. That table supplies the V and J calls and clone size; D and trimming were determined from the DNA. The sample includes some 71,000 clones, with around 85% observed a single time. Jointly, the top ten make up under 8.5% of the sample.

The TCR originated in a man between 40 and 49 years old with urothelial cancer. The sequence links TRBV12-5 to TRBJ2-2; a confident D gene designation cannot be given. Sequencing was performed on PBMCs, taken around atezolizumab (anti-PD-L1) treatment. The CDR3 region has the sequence CASGLGQDTGELFF. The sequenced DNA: TGTGCTAGTGGTTTGGGGCAAGACACCGGGGAGCTGTTTTTT.